Below, one T cell receptor (beta chain) is given with its context. Under the authors' procedure: Reference gene primer amplification gave nucleated cell count estimates. Some clones are missing from TCRdb's copy, which holds only in-frame ones; the method was immunoSEQ multiplex PCR. V and J calls and clone size are those listed in that table; D and trimming were worked out from the DNA. The data contain 150,000 to 200,000 clones, about 88% of them singletons. This entry comes from a study of blood T cell repertoires in COVID-19. Germline V CDR1 and CDR2: KGHSH, LQKENI. There are 13 residues in the CDR3. V lost 5 bases and J lost 6; bases outside the gene matches: 0.

The chain carries TRBV18 and TRBJ2-1; 11 bases agree with TRBD1. Source material: peripheral blood. This clonotype was obtained from a man younger than 35 with acute or convalescent COVID-19. The CDR3, as DNA: TGTGCCAGCTCAGGGACAGGGGGCAATGAGCAGTTCTTC. Protein sequence: CASSGTGGNEQFF.